The clone carrying this T cell receptor (beta chain) was recorded a few times. The antigen is undetermined. These data belong to a study of neoadjuvant anti-PD-1 for oral cavity cancer. Study-wide results and limits: Each response group had just a few patients in TCR analyses.

The protocol was immunoSEQ multiplex PCR, while the TCRdb copy is restricted to in-frame clones and leaves out a portion. The sample holds 7,200 or so clones; over 70% are singletons and the top ten take 2.5% to 3.5%. Germline V lookup: CDR1 MNHNS, CDR2 SASEGT. The J segment lost 8 bases and the V segment lost 2 bases, leaving 5 bases of the junction unmatched. The CDR3 contains 14 residues. The receptor was derived from a person aged 35-79 years with oral cavity squamous cell carcinoma. V is TRBV6-1 and J is TRBJ1-2; 10 bases agree with TRBD1. The sample in question was PBMCs, obtained before nivolumab (anti-PD-1) treatment. CDR3 region: CASSEPWTGGGYTF. DNA of the CDR3: TGTGCCAGCAGTGAACCTTGGACAGGGGGAGGCTACACCTTC.